This TCR beta chain comes out of a study of T cell changes during pregnancy in multiple sclerosis. Only in-frame clones appear in the TCRdb table, and some are missing; sequencing was by immunoSEQ multiplex PCR. The sample has 50,000 to 75,000 clones, 80% to 95% seen once. The sequences come from peripheral blood, collected in the third trimester of pregnancy. The receptor was isolated from a female donor in good health, enrolled as a control in a pregnancy study.

As DNA, the CDR3 is TGTGCCACCAGCAGAGATGCCAGGGTGGGTTATCAGCCCCAGCATTTT. Protein: CATSRDARVGYQPQHF. The chain links TRBV15 to TRBJ1-5; a weak D match, TRBD1 (5 bases). Per germline, CDR1 LNHNV and CDR2 YYDKDF (reference sequence). V was clipped by 0 bases and J by 5 bases, with 14 bases between them. The CDR3 length is 16 residues.